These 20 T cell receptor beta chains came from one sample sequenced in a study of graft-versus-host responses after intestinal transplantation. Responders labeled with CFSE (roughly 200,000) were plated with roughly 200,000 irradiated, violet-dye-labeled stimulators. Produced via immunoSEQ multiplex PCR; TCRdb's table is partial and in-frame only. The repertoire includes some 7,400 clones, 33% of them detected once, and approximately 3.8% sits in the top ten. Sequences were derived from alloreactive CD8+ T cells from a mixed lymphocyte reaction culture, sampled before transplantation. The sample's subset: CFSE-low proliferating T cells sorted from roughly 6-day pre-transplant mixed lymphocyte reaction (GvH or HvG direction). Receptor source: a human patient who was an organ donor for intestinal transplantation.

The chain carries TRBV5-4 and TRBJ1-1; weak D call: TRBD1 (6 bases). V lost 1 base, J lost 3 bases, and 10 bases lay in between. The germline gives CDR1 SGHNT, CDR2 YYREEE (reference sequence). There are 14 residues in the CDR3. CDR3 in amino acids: CASSLLGADTEAFF. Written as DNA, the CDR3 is TGTGCCAGCAGCTTGTTGGGGGCGGACACTGAAGCTTTCTTT.

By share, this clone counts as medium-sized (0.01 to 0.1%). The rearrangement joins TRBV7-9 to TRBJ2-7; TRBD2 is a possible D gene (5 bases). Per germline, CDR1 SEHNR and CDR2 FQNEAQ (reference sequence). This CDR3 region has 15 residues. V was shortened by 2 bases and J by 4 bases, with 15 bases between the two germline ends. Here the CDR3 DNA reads TGTGCCAGCAGCTTAACTGGGAGCCAGCCTTACGAGCAGTACTTC. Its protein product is CASSLTGSQPYEQYF.

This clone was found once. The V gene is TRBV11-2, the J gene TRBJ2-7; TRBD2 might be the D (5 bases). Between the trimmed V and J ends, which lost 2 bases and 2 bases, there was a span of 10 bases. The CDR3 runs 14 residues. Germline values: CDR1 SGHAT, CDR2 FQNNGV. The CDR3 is CASSLFYGTYEQYF. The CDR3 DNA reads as TGTGCCAGCAGCTTATTCTACGGGACCTACGAGCAGTACTTC.

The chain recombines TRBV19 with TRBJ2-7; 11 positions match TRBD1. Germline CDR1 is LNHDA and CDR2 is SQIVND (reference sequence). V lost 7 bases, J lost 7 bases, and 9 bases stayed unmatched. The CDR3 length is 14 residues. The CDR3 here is CASNQGQGAREQYF. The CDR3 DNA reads TGTGCCAGTAACCAAGGACAGGGGGCGCGGGAGCAGTACTTC. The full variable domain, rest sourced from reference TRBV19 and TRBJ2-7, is DGGITQSPKYLFRKEGQNVTLSCEQNLNHDAMYWYRQDPGQGLRLIYYSQIVNDFQKGDIAEGYSVSREKKESFPLTVTSAQKNPTAFYLCASNQGQGAREQYFGPGTRLTVT.

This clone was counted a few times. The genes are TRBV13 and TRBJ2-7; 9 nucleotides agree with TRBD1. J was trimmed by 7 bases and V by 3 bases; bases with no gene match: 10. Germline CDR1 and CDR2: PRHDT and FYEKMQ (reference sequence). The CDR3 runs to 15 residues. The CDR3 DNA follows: TGTGCCAGCAGCTTCGGACAGGGGAGGGGGGGGGAGCAGTACTTC. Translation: CASSFGQGRGGEQYF.

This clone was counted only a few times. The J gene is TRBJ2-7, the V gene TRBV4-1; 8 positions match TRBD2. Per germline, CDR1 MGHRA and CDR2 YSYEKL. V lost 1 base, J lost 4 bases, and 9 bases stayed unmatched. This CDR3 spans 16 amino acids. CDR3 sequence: CASSQGGIGGAYEQYF. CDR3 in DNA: TGCGCCAGCAGCCAAGGGGGGATCGGGGGGGCGTACGAGCAGTACTTC.

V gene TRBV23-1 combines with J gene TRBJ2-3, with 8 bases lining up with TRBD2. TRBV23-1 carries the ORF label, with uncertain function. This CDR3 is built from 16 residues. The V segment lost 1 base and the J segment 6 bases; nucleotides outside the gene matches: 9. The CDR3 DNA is TGCGCCAGCAGTCAATTCCCCGGGAGGGCTGGGGATACGCAGTATTTT. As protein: CASSQFPGRAGDTQYF.

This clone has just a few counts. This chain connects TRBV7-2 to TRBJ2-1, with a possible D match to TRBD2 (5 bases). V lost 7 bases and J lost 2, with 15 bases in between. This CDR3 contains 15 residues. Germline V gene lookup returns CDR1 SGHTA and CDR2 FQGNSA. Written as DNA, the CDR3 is TGTGCCAGCAACAACAAGCGGATCACCTACAATGAGCAGTTCTTC. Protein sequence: CASNNKRITYNEQFF.

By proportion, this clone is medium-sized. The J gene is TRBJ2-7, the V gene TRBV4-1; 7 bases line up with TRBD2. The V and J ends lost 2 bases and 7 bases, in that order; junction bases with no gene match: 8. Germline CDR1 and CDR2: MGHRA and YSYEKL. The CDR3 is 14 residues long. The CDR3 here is CASSQIQGGREQYF. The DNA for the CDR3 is TGCGCCAGCAGCCAAATCCAGGGAGGGCGGGAGCAGTACTTC.

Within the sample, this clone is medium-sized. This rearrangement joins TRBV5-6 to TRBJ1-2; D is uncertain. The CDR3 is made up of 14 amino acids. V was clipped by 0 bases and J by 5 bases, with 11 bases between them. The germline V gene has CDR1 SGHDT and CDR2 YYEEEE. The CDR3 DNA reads TGTGCCAGCAGCTTGGTCGCAGGCGAGTATGGCTACACCTTC. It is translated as CASSLVAGEYGYTF.

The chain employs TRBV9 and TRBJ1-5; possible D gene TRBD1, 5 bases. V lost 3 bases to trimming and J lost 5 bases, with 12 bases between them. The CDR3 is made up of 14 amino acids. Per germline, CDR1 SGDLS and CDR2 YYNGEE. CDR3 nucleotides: TGTGCCAGCAGCGGACCACAAGGGGATCAGCCCCAGCATTTT. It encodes CASSGPQGDQPQHF.

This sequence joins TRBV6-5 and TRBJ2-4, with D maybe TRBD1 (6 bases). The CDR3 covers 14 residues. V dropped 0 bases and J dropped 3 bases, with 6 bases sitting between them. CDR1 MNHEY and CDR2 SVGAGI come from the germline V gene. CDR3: CASSYSGGKNIQYF. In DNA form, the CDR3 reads TGTGCCAGCAGTTACTCAGGGGGCAAAAACATTCAGTACTTC.

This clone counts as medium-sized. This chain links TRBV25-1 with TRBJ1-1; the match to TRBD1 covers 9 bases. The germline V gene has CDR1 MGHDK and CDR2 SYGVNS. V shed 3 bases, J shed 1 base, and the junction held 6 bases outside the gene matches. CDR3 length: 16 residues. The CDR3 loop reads CASSDYRGPGNTEAFF. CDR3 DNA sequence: TGTGCCAGCAGTGACTACAGGGGGCCGGGGAACACTGAAGCTTTCTTT.

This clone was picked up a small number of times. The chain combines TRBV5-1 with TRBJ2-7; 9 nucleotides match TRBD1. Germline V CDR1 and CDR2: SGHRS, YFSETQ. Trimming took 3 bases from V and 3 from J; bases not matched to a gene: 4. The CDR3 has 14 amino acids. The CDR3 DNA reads TGCGCCAGCAGCTGGGGACAGGGCAACTACGAGCAGTACTTC. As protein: CASSWGQGNYEQYF.

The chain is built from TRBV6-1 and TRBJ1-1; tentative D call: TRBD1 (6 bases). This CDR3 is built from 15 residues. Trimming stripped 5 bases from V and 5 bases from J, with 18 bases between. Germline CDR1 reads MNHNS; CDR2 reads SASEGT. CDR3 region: CASSLARTVWTEAFF. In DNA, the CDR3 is TGTGCCAGCAGTTTGGCCCGGACAGTATGGACTGAAGCTTTCTTT.

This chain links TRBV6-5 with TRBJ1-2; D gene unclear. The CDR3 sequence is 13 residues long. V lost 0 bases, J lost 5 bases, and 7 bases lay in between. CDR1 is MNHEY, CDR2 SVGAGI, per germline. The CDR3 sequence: CASSYSTGYGYTF. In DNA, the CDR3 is TGTGCCAGCAGTTACTCGACCGGGTATGGCTACACCTTC.

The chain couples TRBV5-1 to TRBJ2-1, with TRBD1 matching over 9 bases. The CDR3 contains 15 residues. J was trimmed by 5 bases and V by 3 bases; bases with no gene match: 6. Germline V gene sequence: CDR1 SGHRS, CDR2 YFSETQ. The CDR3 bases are TGCGCCAGCAGCTGGACCGGGACAGGGCACAATGAGCAGTTCTTC. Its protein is CASSWTGTGHNEQFF.

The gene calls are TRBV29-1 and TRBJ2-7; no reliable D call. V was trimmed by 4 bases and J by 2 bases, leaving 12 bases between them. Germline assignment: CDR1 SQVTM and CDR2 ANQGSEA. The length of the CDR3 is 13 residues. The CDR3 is CSVVFGFPYEQYF. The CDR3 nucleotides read TGCAGCGTTGTGTTCGGGTTTCCCTACGAGCAGTACTTC.

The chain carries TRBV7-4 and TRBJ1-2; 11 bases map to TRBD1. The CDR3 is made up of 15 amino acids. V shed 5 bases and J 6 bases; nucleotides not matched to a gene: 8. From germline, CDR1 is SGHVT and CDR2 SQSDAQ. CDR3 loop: CASSQWDRGSNGYTF. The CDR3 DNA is TGTGCCAGCAGCCAATGGGACAGGGGGTCCAATGGCTACACCTTC. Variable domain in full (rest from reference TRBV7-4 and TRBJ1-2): GAGVSQSPRYKVAKRGRDVALRCDSISGHVTLYWYRQTLGQGSEVLTYSQSDAQRDKSGRPSGRFSAERPERSVSTLKIQRTEQGDSAVYLCASSQWDRGSNGYTFGSGTRLTVV.

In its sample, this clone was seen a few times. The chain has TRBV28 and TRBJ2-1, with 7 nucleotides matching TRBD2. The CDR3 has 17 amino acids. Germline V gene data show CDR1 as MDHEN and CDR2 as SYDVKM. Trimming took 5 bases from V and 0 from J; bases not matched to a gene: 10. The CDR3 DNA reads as TGTGCCAGCAGTCCCCTAACGCTAGCGGACTCCTACAATGAGCAGTTCTTC. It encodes CASSPLTLADSYNEQFF.